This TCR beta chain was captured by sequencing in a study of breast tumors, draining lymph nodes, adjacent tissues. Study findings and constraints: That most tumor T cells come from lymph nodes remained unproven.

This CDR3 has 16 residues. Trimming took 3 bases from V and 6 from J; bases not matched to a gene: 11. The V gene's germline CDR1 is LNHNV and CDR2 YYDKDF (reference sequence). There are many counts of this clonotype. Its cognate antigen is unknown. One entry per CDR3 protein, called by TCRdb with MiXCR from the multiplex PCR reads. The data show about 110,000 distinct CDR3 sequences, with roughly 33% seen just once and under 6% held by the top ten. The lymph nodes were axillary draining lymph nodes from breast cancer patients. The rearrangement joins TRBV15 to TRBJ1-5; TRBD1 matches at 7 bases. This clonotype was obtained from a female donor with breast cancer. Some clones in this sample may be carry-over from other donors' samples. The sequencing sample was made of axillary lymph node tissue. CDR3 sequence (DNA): TGTGCCACCAGCAGCAGGGGCAGGGGGGGCAGTCAGCCCCAGCATTTT. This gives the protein CATSSRGRGGSQPQHF. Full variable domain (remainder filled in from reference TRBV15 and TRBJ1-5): DAMVIQNPRYQVTQFGKPVTLSCSQTLNHNVMYWYQQKSSQAPKLLFHYYDKDFNNEADTPDNFQSRRPNTSFCFLDIRSPGLGDTAMYLCATSSRGRGGSQPQHFGDGTRLSIL.